These T cell receptor beta chains were read from a single sample in a study of cytomegalovirus exposure and HLA in healthy donors. Some clones are missing from TCRdb's copy, which holds only in-frame ones; the method was immunoSEQ multiplex PCR. Here the sample spans under 200,000 clones, around 77% being singletons. Sequencing used PBMCs. All receptors derive from a man in his fifties or sixties in good health and CMV-seronegative. The CDR3 runs from the conserved cysteine through the conserved F or W. Clone size appears in some rows only: once, few, many, or a class for an expanded clone.

clone_size | v_call | cdr3_aa
. | TRBV9 | CASSVGSATNTGELFF
. | TRBV28 | CASSFLNEQFF
. | TRBV5-6 | CASNIQGNQETQYF
. | TRBV27 | CASRLQGRNTEAFF
once | TRBV29-1 | CSVGGAGGTYEQYF
. | TRBV6-4 | CASSGQPYEQYF
. | TRBV19 | CASHRTGETEAFF
few | TRBV7-7 | CASSSLLRDIGDQYF
. | TRBV30 | CAWSVRQIDTGELFF
. | TRBV11-3 | CASSLGPSQTEQYF
. | TRBV18 | CASSPSTGVGYEQYF
. | TRBV6-6 | CASSRTSGAFF
. | TRBV5-6 | CASRPGLGRGMNTEAFF
few | TRBV7-8 | CASSLAGGDQPQHF
. | TRBV29-1 | CSVEDPPTEGVLYNEQFF
. | TRBV6-5 | CASSYGRQGSYEQYF
once | TRBV5-4 | CASSLANPLVEQYF
. | TRBV10-3 | CAIRKTSGGLGGELFF